This T cell receptor (beta chain) was sequenced in a study of blood T cells in healthy people across ages. Per-sample PBMC isolation yielded at least 7 million cells. General observations from the study: The unsorted PBMCs prevented any conclusive comparison of naive versus antigen-experienced cells.

This clonotype showed up just a few times. Its antigen is not identified. V lost 3 bases to trimming and J lost 6 bases, with 14 bases between them. The CDR3 is 14 residues long. Germline loops: CDR1 LGHNT, CDR2 FRNRAP. With a J-beta primer mix and a sample-barcoded 5' primer, a second PCR ran roughly 7 to 11 cycles. A single record per CDR3 protein comes from TCRdb applying MiXCR to the 5' RACE reads. The sample has approximately 770,000 distinct CDR3 sequences, 58% seen once. The clonotype comes from a young man in good health. Sequencing used blood. This chain uses TRBV12-5 with TRBJ2-5; D might be TRBD1 or TRBD2, each matching 5 bases. The CDR3 loop reads CASGFRGSGQTQYF. In DNA, the CDR3 is TGTGCTAGTGGTTTTCGGGGCTCAGGCCAGACCCAGTACTTC. Using reference TRBV12-5 and TRBJ2-5 for the parts outside the CDR3, the full variable domain is DARVTQTPRHKVTEMGQEVTMRCQPILGHNTVFWYRQTMMQGLELLAYFRNRAPLDDSGMPKDRFSAEMPDATLATLKIQPSEPRDSAVYFCASGFRGSGQTQYFGPGTRLLVL.